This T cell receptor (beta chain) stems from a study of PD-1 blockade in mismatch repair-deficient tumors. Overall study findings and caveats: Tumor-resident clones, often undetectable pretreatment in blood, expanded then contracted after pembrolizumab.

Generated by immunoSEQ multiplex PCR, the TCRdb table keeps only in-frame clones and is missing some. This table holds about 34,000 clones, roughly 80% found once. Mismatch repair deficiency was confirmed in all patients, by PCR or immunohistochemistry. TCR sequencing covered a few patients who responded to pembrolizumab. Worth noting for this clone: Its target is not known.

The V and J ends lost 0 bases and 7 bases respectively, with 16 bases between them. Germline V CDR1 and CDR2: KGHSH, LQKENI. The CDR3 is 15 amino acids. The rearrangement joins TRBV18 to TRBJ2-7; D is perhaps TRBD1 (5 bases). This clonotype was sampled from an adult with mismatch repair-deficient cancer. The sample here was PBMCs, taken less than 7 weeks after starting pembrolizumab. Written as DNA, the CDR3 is TGTGCCAGCTCACCACCGGCTACGTGGGCAGGGGAGCAGTACTTC. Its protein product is CASSPPATWAGEQYF.